This T cell receptor (beta chain) was observed in a study of blood T cells in healthy people across ages. CDR3 size: 15 residues. V lost 6 bases to trimming and J lost 2 bases, with 20 bases between them. Germline CDR1 DFQATT, CDR2 SNEGSKA (reference sequence). This clonotype was seen more than once but under ten times. PCR was performed a second time for about 7 to 11 cycles using a sample-barcoded 5' primer and a J-beta primer mix. Each CDR3 protein gets one entry after TCRdb re-called the 5' RACE reads with MiXCR. The table records 1.5 million to 2 million distinct CDR3 sequences, about 35% of them present only once.

The sequence was collected from a woman aged 30 to 39 in good health. The chain has TRBV20-1 and TRBJ2-7; the D gene is possibly TRBD2 (6 bases). Sequencing used blood. The CDR3 sequence is CSAEKAAGMTYEQYF. The DNA for the CDR3 is TGCAGTGCGGAAAAGGCAGCGGGCATGACCTACGAGCAGTACTTC.